This TCR beta chain was documented in a study of Graves' ophthalmopathy and Graves' hyperthyroidism. Findings of the study overall: Most expanded clonotypes in thyroid above 0.001 frequency also showed up in blood.

Diagnosis was based on clinical symptoms, serum thyroxine, TRAb, thyroid ultrasound and orbital computed tomography. The PBMCs were taken from less than 11 ml of fresh peripheral blood. This clonotype was seen many times. Its matching antigen is unknown. RNA served as the template for amplifying TCR beta CDR3 regions. The workflow started with a first-round RT-PCR run with HTBI primers and then moved on to a second-round multiplex PCR. A single record per CDR3 protein comes from TCRdb applying MiXCR to the multiplex PCR reads. The sample yields about 480,000 distinct CDR3 sequences, roughly an eighth seen once. Trimming shortened V by 2 bases and J by 9 bases, and 10 bases separated the two germline ends. Germline values: CDR1 MNHNS, CDR2 SASEGT. The CDR3 spans 12 residues.

The chain joins TRBV6-1 to TRBJ1-1, with D unresolved. Sequenced material: blood. The receptor was derived from a woman aged 25 to 39 with Graves' ophthalmopathy. The CDR3 region has the DNA TGTGCCAGCAGTGAACAGGAGACTAAAGCTTTCTTT. Amino acids: CASSEQETKAFF.